The 11 T cell receptor beta chains below all came from one sample that was sequenced in a study of cytomegalovirus exposure and HLA in healthy donors. The PCR used 60 Vbeta and 13 Jbeta primers. Libraries were prepared by immunoSEQ multiplex PCR; TCRdb keeps only in-frame clonotypes and omits some of them. The table records some 130,000 clones, roughly four fifths of them present only once. Sequenced: PBMCs. These receptors all stem from a woman aged 40 to 50 in good health and CMV-seropositive.

The chain couples TRBV6-6 to TRBJ1-4, with 9 bases fitting TRBD1. Germline V gives CDR1 MNHNY, CDR2 SVGAGI (reference sequence). The V gene end was trimmed by 5 bases and the J gene end by 8 bases; junction bases not matched to a gene: 9. This CDR3 is built from 15 residues. The CDR3 is CASSQLTGGGEKLFF. Here the CDR3 DNA reads TGTGCCAGCAGTCAATTGACAGGGGGTGGCGAAAAACTGTTTTTT.

The chain carries TRBV6-6 and TRBJ1-4; maybe TRBD1 (5 bases). Germline V gene lookup returns CDR1 MNHNY and CDR2 SVGAGI (reference sequence). This CDR3 has 15 amino acids. Trimming left V 3 bases short and J 1 base short, with 9 bases between. CDR3 in amino acids: CASSYWRGTNEKLFF. CDR3 nucleotides: TGTGCCAGCAGTTATTGGAGGGGAACTAATGAAAAACTGTTTTTT.

The V gene is TRBV1, the J gene TRBJ2-3; TRBD2, the table's D call, lacks a check against the DNA. TRBV1 is annotated as a pseudogene. The CDR3 runs to 14 residues. CDR3 in amino acids: CTSSRDYLPDTQYF. CDR3 nucleotides: TGCACCAGCAGCCGGGACTACCTGCCAGATACGCAGTATTTT.

The V and J genes are TRBV2 and TRBJ1-2; 10 bases map to TRBD1. V lost 5 bases to trimming and J lost 7 bases; unmatched junction nucleotides: 4. The CDR3 is made up of 13 amino acids. Per the germline V gene, CDR1 is SNHLY and CDR2 is FYNNEI. CDR3 protein: CASSWTGGCGYTF. The CDR3 DNA reads as TGTGCCAGCAGTTGGACAGGGGGTTGTGGCTACACCTTC. The entire variable domain, with the rest obtained from reference TRBV2 and TRBJ1-2, is as follows: EPEVTQTPSHQVTQMGQEVILRCVPISNHLYFYWYRQILGQKVEFLVSFYNNEISEKSEIFDDQFSVERPDGSNFTLKIRSTKLEDSAMYFCASSWTGGCGYTFGSGTRLTVV.

The J gene is TRBJ1-3, the V gene TRBV19, with a weak D call TRBD1 (6 bases). Trimming cost V 4 bases and J 0 bases, with 13 bases left between them. Germline values: CDR1 LNHDA, CDR2 SQIVND (reference sequence). This CDR3 is 16 amino acids long. The CDR3 bases are TGTGCCAGTAGTAGACGACAGGCTCACTCTGGAAACACCATATATTTT. This gives the protein CASSRRQAHSGNTIYF.

The chain is built from TRBV27 and TRBJ2-1; TRBD2 matches at 7 bases. V was pared by 4 bases and J by 1 base, with 7 bases of the junction left unmatched. The CDR3 consists of 16 residues. The germline CDR1 and CDR2 sequences are MNHEY and SMNVEV (reference sequence). CDR3 region: CASSYAAGESYNEQFF. The CDR3, as DNA: TGTGCCAGCAGTTATGCGGCGGGAGAATCCTACAATGAGCAGTTCTTC.

The chain combines TRBV10-3 with TRBJ2-2; 8 positions agree with TRBD2. This CDR3 comprises 16 residues. Germline V gives CDR1 ENHRY, CDR2 SYGVKD. V lost 6 bases and J lost 0; bases outside the gene matches: 6. The CDR3 region has the DNA TGTGCCATCAGACTATCGGGAGGGGCGAACACCGGGGAGCTGTTTTTT. This encodes CAIRLSGGANTGELFF.

This chain uses TRBV19 with TRBJ2-7, with a weak D call TRBD2 (6 bases). Trimming shortened V by 6 bases and J by 1 base, and 7 bases separated the two germline ends. Germline values: CDR1 LNHDA, CDR2 SQIVND (reference sequence). The CDR3 is made up of 12 amino acids. The CDR3 loop reads CASRGRSYEQYF. The DNA for the CDR3 is TGTGCCAGTAGGGGGAGGTCCTACGAGCAGTACTTC.

This clone was picked up a small number of times. The CDR3 nucleotides are TGTGCCAGCAGCGTCCCGGGACAGGCCTCCTACAATGAGCAGTTCTTC. This encodes CASSVPGQASYNEQFF. This rearrangement joins TRBV9 to TRBJ2-1; 8 bases match TRBD1. The V segment lost 2 bases and the J segment 0 bases; nucleotides outside the gene matches: 4. The CDR3 has 16 amino acids. Looked up from germline, CDR1 is SGDLS and CDR2 is YYNGEE. The whole variable domain, filled in from reference TRBV9 and TRBJ2-1, reads DSGVTQTPKHLITATGQRVTLRCSPRSGDLSVYWYQQSLDQGLQFLIQYYNGEERAKGNILERFSAQQFPDLHSELNLSSLELGDSALYFCASSVPGQASYNEQFFGPGTRLTVL.

The chain couples TRBV7-9 to TRBJ2-1, with TRBD2 matching over 14 bases. J lost 6 bases, V lost 6 bases, and 1 base had no gene match. Germline lookup yields CDR1 SEHNR and CDR2 FQNEAQ (reference sequence). The CDR3 is 14 residues long. The CDR3 is CASRGLAGVNEQFF. The CDR3 region has the DNA TGTGCCAGCAGGGGACTAGCGGGAGTCAATGAGCAGTTCTTC.

The rearrangement joins TRBV19 to TRBJ2-1, with D perhaps TRBD2 (5 bases). Germline V gives CDR1 LNHDA, CDR2 SQIVND (reference sequence). Trimming shortened V by 4 bases and J by 6 bases, and 13 bases separated the two germline ends. This CDR3 is 14 amino acids long. DNA of the CDR3: TGTGCCAGTAGTAATTTGGAAGGAGGCAATGAGCAGTTCTTC. Its translation is CASSNLEGGNEQFF.